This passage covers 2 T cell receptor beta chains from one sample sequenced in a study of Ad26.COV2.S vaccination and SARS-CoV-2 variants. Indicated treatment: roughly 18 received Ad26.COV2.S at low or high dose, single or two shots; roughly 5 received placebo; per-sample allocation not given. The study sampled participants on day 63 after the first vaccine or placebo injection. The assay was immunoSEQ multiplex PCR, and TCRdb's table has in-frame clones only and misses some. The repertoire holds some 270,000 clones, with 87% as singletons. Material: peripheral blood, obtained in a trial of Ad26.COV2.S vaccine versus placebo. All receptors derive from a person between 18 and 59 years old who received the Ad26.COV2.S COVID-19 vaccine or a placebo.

The CDR3 nucleotides are TGTGCCACCAGCAGAGATAATGAGGGGTGGGGAGATACGCAGTATTTT. This codes for CATSRDNEGWGDTQYF. The chain recombines TRBV15 with TRBJ2-3; D is perhaps TRBD1 or TRBD2 (5 bases each). V lost 0 bases to trimming and J lost 5 bases, with 15 bases between them. CDR1 LNHNV and CDR2 YYDKDF come from the germline V gene (reference sequence). CDR3 size: 16 residues.

CDR3 DNA: TGTGCCAGCAGCTTGGCCCCCAACGCAGCTTTCTTT. As protein: CASSLAPNAAFF. The rearrangement links TRBV5-6 to TRBJ1-1; D is uncertain. V gave up 0 bases and J gave up 10 bases, with 10 bases separating them. The germline V gene encodes CDR1 SGHDT and CDR2 YYEEEE. The CDR3 sequence is 12 residues long.